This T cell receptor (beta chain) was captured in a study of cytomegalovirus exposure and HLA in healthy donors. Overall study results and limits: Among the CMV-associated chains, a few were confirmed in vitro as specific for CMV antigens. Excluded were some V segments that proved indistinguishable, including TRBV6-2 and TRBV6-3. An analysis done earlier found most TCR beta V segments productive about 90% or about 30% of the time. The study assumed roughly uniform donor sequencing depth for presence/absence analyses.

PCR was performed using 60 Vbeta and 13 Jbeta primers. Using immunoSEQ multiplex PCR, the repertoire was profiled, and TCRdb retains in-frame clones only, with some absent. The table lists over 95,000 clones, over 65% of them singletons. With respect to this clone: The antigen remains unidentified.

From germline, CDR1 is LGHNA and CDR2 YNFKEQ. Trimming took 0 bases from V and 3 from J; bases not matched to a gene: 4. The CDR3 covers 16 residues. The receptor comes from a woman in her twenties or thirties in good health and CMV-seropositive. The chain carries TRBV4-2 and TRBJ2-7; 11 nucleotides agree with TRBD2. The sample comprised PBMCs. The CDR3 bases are TGTGCCAGCAGCCAAGACACTAGCGGGAGTTACTACGAGCAGTACTTC. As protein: CASSQDTSGSYYEQYF.